The next 10 T cell receptor beta chains were all read from a single sample in a study of tumor-infiltrating lymphocytes in primary liver carcinoma. Priming with a constant-region primer yielded TCR beta cDNA from around 0.45 ug total RNA. For TCR beta, libraries were produced by three nested multiplex PCR rounds using slightly modified ARM-PCR. Use of TRBV1-TRBV30 forward primers with a C-beta reverse primer characterized the first two PCR rounds, which lasted 10 cycles each. TCRdb itself ran the multiplex PCR reads through MiXCR, one entry per CDR3 protein. The sample contains about 35,000 distinct CDR3 sequences, roughly 80% of which appear only once. Without any cell sorting, about 18-31 mg of bulk tissue yielded co-extracted RNA and DNA. The sample comprised liver tumor tissue from sampling region 4. Documented subset: tumor region T4, right-lateral pole. Receptors were obtained from a man aged 35-49 years with primary liver carcinoma and hepatitis B virus infection.

A remark on this clonotype: One junction end disagrees with the germline gene, perhaps due to a read error. The chain couples TRBV29-1 to TRBJ2-7; tentatively, D is TRBD1 or TRBD2 (5 bases each). The CDR3 is 16 residues long. Germline-derived CDR1 and CDR2 are SQVTM and ANQGSEA. CDR3 in DNA: TGCAGTGCCGTGACGTCTGGGACCGGCACTCCCTACGGGCAGTACTTC. This encodes CSAVTSGTGTPYGQYF.

The rearrangement links TRBV14 to TRBJ2-1, with D maybe TRBD2 (6 bases). The germline V gene encodes CDR1 SGHDN and CDR2 FVKESK. This CDR3 is built from 16 residues. Trimming cost V 6 bases and J 5 bases, with 20 bases left between them. CDR3 DNA sequence: TGTGCCAGCAGTGCCGTTGCGGGATGGGCAGACAATGAGCAGTTCTTC. Translation: CASSAVAGWADNEQFF. Full variable domain (outside the CDR3, taken from reference TRBV14 and TRBJ2-1): EAGVTQFPSHSVIEKGQTVTLRCDPISGHDNLYWYRRVMGKEIKFLLHFVKESKQDESGMPNNRFLAERTGGTYSTLKVQPAELEDSGVYFCASSAVAGWADNEQFFGPGTRLTVL.

V gene TRBV7-8 combines with J gene TRBJ1-3; the D is unclear. V was trimmed by 5 bases and J by 6 bases, leaving 20 bases between them. The CDR3 is 16 amino acids. From germline, CDR1 is SGHVS and CDR2 FQNEAQ. The DNA of the CDR3 is TGTGCCAGCAGCCACCCATATCTCCAGTCCGTAAACACCATATATTTT. Protein product: CASSHPYLQSVNTIYF.

Notes on this clonotype: One end of the junction fails to match germline, which may point to a read error. J is TRBJ2-1 and V is TRBV14, with 8 positions matching TRBD2. The CDR3 loop spans 16 amino acids. CDR1 SGHDN and CDR2 FVKESK come from the germline V gene. For the CDR3, the DNA is TGTGGCAGCAGTGCTGTAGCGGGGTGGGTAAACAATGAGCAGTTCTTC. It yields the protein CGSSAVAGWVNNEQFF.

A remark on this clonotype: The germline gene is not matched at one end of the junction; a read error may be the cause. CDR3: CASSRTTTNHPQHF. The CDR3, as DNA: TGTGCCAGCAGTCGGACAACCACGAATCATCCCCAGCATTTT. The chain recombines TRBV28 with TRBJ1-5; D perhaps matches TRBD1 (5 bases). Germline V gives CDR1 MDHEN, CDR2 SYDVKM. This CDR3 region has 14 residues.

A word on this clonotype: Sequence at one end of the junction differs from germline and may be a read error. The chain combines TRBV29-1 with TRBJ2-1, with 11 positions matching TRBD2. The CDR3 covers 15 residues. In germline, CDR1 is SQVTM, CDR2 ANQGSEA. This chain's CDR3 is CSLGVAGGFYNKQFF. The CDR3 coding sequence is TGCAGCCTTGGAGTAGCGGGAGGGTTCTACAATAAGCAGTTCTTC.

Comments on this clonotype: One end of the junction fails to match germline, which may point to a read error. The chain links TRBV6-6 to TRBJ1-6; 8 bases agree with TRBD1. This CDR3 comprises 15 residues. Germline V CDR1 and CDR2: MNHNY, SVGAGI (reference sequence). The CDR3 loop reads CASSLGTGRNSLLHF. The DNA of the CDR3 is TGTGCCAGTAGTCTCGGGACAGGACGCAATTCACTCCTCCACTTT.

The V gene is TRBV5-1, the J gene TRBJ1-1; D uncertain. V dropped 7 bases and J dropped 12 bases, with 22 bases sitting between them. The germline V gene has CDR1 SGHRS and CDR2 YFSETQ. The CDR3 has 13 residues. The CDR3 reads CASGLEPSGSTFF. CDR3 nucleotide sequence: TGCGCCAGCGGCCTGGAACCGTCGGGTTCGACTTTCTTT.

As concerns this clonotype: At one boundary the junction diverges from the germline segment, which might be a read error. The chain has TRBV14 and TRBJ1-6; D remains unclear. Germline CDR1 reads SGHDN; CDR2 reads FVKESK. There are 15 residues in the CDR3. The CDR3 sequence: CDNSQETLANSLLHF. As DNA, the CDR3 is TGTGACAACAGCCAAGAGACACTCGCTAATTCACTCCTCCACTTT. Based on the CDR3 plus reference TRBV14 and TRBJ1-6, the full variable domain is EAGVTQFPSHSVIEKGQTVTLRCDPISGHDNLYWYRRVMGKEIKFLLHFVKESKQDESGMPNNRFLAERTGGTYSTLKVQPAELEDSGVYFCDNSQETLANSLLHFGNGTRLTVT.

On this clonotype itself: Mismatch with germline at one junction end may stem from a read error. The chain carries TRBV5-4 and TRBJ2-1; D gene ambiguous. Germline CDR1 SGHNT, CDR2 YYREEE (reference sequence). The CDR3 consists of 13 residues. For the CDR3, the DNA is TGTGGCAGCAGCTTCCCTTCCTACAATGAGCAGTTCTTC. It encodes CGSSFPSYNEQFF.